This T cell receptor (beta chain) was identified during a study of CD8 T cells in Susac syndrome. High-throughput TCR beta sequencing covered peripheral CD8+ and CD4+ T cells. The V end lost 3 bases, the J end lost 0 bases, and 14 bases lay between the germline ends. CDR1 KGHSH and CDR2 LQKENI come from the germline V gene. This CDR3 spans 16 amino acids. Random hexamers were used to reverse transcribe an amount of roughly 0.45 to 1 ug RNA. Amplification of TCR beta CDR3 used immunoSEQ multiplex PCR across 54 Vbeta and 13 Jbeta. TCRdb reprocessed the immunoSEQ multiplex PCR reads with MiXCR, giving one entry per CDR3 protein. The repertoire holds 150,000 to 200,000 distinct CDR3 sequences, with about 96% as singletons.

Sequencing input: CD4+ T cells from PBMCs. This chain connects TRBV18 to TRBJ1-1; TRBD1 is a possible D gene (5 bases). This sequence originates from a human donor with Susac syndrome. The CDR3 DNA follows: TGTGCCAGCTCACCGGTTGGTTGGGGGATGAACACTGAAGCTTTCTTT. Protein sequence: CASSPVGWGMNTEAFF.